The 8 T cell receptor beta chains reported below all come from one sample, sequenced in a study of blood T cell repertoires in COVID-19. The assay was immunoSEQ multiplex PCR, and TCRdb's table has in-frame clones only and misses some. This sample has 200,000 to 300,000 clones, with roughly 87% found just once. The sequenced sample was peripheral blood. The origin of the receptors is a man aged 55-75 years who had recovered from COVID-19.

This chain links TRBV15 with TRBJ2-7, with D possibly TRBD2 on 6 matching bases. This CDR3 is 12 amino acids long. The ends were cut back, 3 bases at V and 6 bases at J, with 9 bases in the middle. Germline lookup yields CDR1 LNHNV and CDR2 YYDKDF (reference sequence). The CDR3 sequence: CATSRRGGEQYV. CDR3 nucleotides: TGTGCCACCAGCAGGCGGGGTGGCGAGCAGTACGTC.

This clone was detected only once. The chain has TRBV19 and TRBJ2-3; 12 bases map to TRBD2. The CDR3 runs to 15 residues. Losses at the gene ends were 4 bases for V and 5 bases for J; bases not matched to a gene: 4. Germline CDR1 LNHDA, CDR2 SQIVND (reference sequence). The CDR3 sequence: CASSTPSGGGDTQYF. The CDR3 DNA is TGTGCCAGTAGTACCCCTAGCGGGGGGGGAGATACGCAGTATTTT.

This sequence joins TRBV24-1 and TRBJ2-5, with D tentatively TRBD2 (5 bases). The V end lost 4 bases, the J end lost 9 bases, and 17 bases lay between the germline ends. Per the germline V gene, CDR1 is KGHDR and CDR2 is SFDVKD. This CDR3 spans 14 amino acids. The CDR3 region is CATSEYPRGDAQYF. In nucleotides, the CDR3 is TGTGCCACCAGTGAATATCCCCGGGGTGATGCCCAGTACTTC.

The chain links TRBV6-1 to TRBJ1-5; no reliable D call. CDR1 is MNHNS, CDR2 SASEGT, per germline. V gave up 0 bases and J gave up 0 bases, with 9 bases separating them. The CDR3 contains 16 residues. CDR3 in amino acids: CASSEAARFSNQPQHF. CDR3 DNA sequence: TGTGCCAGCAGTGAAGCGGCCAGGTTTAGCAATCAGCCCCAGCATTTT.

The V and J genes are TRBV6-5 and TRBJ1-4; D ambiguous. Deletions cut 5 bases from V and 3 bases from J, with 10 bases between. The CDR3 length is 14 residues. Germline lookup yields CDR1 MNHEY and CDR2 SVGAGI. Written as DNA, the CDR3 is TGTGCCAGCAGTAGGGAGGCGTCTAATGAAAAACTGTTTTTT. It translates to CASSREASNEKLFF.

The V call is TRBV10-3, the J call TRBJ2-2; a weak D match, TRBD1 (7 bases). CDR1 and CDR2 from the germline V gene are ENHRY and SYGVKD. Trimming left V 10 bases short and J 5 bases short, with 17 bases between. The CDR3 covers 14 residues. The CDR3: CATQGGFETGELFF. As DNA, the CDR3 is TGTGCCACCCAGGGGGGTTTTGAGACCGGGGAGCTGTTTTTT.

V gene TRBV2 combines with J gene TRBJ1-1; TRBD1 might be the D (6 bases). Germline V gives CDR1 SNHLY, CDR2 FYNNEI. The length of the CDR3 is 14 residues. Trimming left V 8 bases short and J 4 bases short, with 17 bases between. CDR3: CASSRGQGSTEAFF. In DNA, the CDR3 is TGTGCCAGCTCCAGGGGCCAAGGGAGCACTGAAGCTTTCTTT.

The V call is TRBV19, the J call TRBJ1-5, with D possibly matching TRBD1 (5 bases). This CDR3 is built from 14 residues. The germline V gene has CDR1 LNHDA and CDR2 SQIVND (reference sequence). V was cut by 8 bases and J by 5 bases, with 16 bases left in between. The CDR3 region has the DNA TGTGCCAGTGGACACAGGCCCTTGGATCAGCCCCAGCATTTT. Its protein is CASGHRPLDQPQHF. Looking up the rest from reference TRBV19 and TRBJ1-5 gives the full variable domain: DGGITQSPKYLFRKEGQNVTLSCEQNLNHDAMYWYRQDPGQGLRLIYYSQIVNDFQKGDIAEGYSVSREKKESFPLTVTSAQKNPTAFYLCASGHRPLDQPQHFGDGTRLSIL.